A selection of T cell receptor beta chains follows, all from one sample in a study of T-cell memory formation after mild COVID-19. TCRdb re-called the 5' RACE reads through MiXCR, storing one row per CDR3 protein. Seen here are fewer than 650,000 distinct CDR3 sequences, 17% observed once, and the top ten hold around 7.8%. Sequencing was performed on PBMCs or a T cell subset sorted from them (not recorded which). The receptor set was obtained from an adult woman who had mild COVID-19 (a few samples of this study predate the infection). Cell type and time point are not known. Both conserved end residues are trimmed from each CDR3. The order of the fields is CDR3 protein, V gene.

cdr3_aa: SARVAGLTGEQF
v_call: TRBV20-1

cdr3_aa: ASSIDRGANTEAF
v_call: TRBV19

cdr3_aa: ASSVGPETQGHGYT
v_call: TRBV9

cdr3_aa: ASSLGAGGNTIY
v_call: TRBV7-9

cdr3_aa: ASSLKGMGGYT
v_call: TRBV12-3/TRBV12-4

cdr3_aa: ASSSHLGEQGRGTEAF
v_call: TRBV5-1

cdr3_aa: ASSVTGIFYGYT
v_call: TRBV25-1

cdr3_aa: SARVAGVQTTF
v_call: TRBV20-1

cdr3_aa: SARDLRQREAF
v_call: TRBV20-1

cdr3_aa: ASSRPEAGGLYNEQF
v_call: TRBV5-4

cdr3_aa: ASSSSRAAISGANVLT
v_call: TRBV12-3/TRBV12-4

cdr3_aa: ASSFLVNEQF
v_call: TRBV12-3/TRBV12-4

cdr3_aa: ASSSGHPATNEKLF
v_call: TRBV6-5

cdr3_aa: ASRRRTGTYEQY
v_call: TRBV5-8

cdr3_aa: ASSLVGGGGTDTQY
v_call: TRBV5-1

cdr3_aa: ASSFVGAYEQY
v_call: TRBV7-2

cdr3_aa: ASLEGASTDTQY
v_call: TRBV5-1

cdr3_aa: ASSLAGQGSTDTQY
v_call: TRBV5-1

cdr3_aa: ASSLAGHSYNSPLH
v_call: TRBV7-9

cdr3_aa: SARPTGGSQETQY
v_call: TRBV20-1

cdr3_aa: ASSLVSGYAEAF
v_call: TRBV5-6

cdr3_aa: ATKGQGATEAF
v_call: TRBV24-1

cdr3_aa: ATSDGGAARLGQF
v_call: TRBV24-1

cdr3_aa: ASSFYERGGNEQF
v_call: TRBV5-1

cdr3_aa: ASSRPPGHMNTGELF
v_call: TRBV11-3

cdr3_aa: ASTLTGPSYEQY
v_call: TRBV7-8

cdr3_aa: ASSLPGNHYEQY
v_call: TRBV7-9

cdr3_aa: ASSLANQLMSGIGYT
v_call: TRBV7-8

cdr3_aa: ASSLETGQAF
v_call: TRBV5-1

cdr3_aa: ANRRSPENNEQF
v_call: TRBV5-1

cdr3_aa: ASSYSGTGGSPLH
v_call: TRBV6-6

cdr3_aa: ASSPATGPYSNQPQH
v_call: TRBV6-5

cdr3_aa: ASSLVFSGTPLGEQY
v_call: TRBV11-2

cdr3_aa: ASSPMGQDTYEQY
v_call: TRBV7-8

cdr3_aa: ASSPAGDGYT
v_call: TRBV19

cdr3_aa: SVEENEFQPQH
v_call: TRBV29-1

cdr3_aa: ASSWAGGLNTEAF
v_call: TRBV28

cdr3_aa: ASSFLTPGQVHSGNTIY
v_call: TRBV7-9

cdr3_aa: ASSPTGQGYNEQF
v_call: TRBV6-2/TRBV6-3

cdr3_aa: ASSAHTSTGGLSDTQY
v_call: TRBV9

cdr3_aa: SVMTLPFNYGYT
v_call: TRBV20-1

cdr3_aa: ASSPDSGRAIYEQY
v_call: TRBV9

cdr3_aa: SVEILAIYNEQF
v_call: TRBV29-1

cdr3_aa: ASSFQPSQQY
v_call: TRBV7-2

cdr3_aa: ASSLAGWNYEQY
v_call: TRBV7-9

cdr3_aa: ASSPGTGFYEQY
v_call: TRBV7-8

cdr3_aa: ASSSSGTVSYEQY
v_call: TRBV5-1

cdr3_aa: ATSSRDRAYEQY
v_call: TRBV15

cdr3_aa: ASSLDYLAGKNIQY
v_call: TRBV5-1

cdr3_aa: ASSSQGGQGINYGYT
v_call: TRBV7-9

cdr3_aa: SVEWGSGTEAF
v_call: TRBV29-1

cdr3_aa: ASRQTGTLGNTIY
v_call: TRBV12-3/TRBV12-4

cdr3_aa: ASSYRTSFNEQF
v_call: TRBV7-2

cdr3_aa: ASKTVNTEAF
v_call: TRBV6-2/TRBV6-3

cdr3_aa: ASRQTSGTSSYEQY
v_call: TRBV19

cdr3_aa: ASSLSGSPTLNTEAF
v_call: TRBV5-1

cdr3_aa: ASSRRTSGVVDTQY
v_call: TRBV12-3/TRBV12-4